This T cell receptor beta chain originates from a study of shared clonotypes between healthy human individuals. Every subset had its genomic DNA shared out evenly among several immunoSEQ plates. Authors' methods: There were no quality scores in the junction-only immunoSEQ sequences, so filtering differed. TCRdb keeps only in-frame clones here, not all; method: immunoSEQ multiplex PCR. V, J and clone size reflect that table, while D and trimming were determined from the DNA. The sample lists fewer than 2.5 million clones; under 95% were seen once. The TCR comes from a man aged 18 to 29 in good health. Some clones in this sample may be carry-over from other donors' samples. Specimen: naive CD4+ T cells from PBMCs. Subset noted: CD45RA+ positively selected.

The CDR3 region has the DNA TGCGCCAGCAGCCGCGGACAGTCCGCCTACGAGCAGTACTTC. Translation: CASSRGQSAYEQYF. The chain combines TRBV5-1 with TRBJ2-7; the D gene is possibly TRBD1 (6 bases). V was cut by 4 bases and J by 2 bases, with 13 bases left in between. Germline-derived CDR1 and CDR2 are SGHRS and YFSETQ. The CDR3 totals 14 residues.